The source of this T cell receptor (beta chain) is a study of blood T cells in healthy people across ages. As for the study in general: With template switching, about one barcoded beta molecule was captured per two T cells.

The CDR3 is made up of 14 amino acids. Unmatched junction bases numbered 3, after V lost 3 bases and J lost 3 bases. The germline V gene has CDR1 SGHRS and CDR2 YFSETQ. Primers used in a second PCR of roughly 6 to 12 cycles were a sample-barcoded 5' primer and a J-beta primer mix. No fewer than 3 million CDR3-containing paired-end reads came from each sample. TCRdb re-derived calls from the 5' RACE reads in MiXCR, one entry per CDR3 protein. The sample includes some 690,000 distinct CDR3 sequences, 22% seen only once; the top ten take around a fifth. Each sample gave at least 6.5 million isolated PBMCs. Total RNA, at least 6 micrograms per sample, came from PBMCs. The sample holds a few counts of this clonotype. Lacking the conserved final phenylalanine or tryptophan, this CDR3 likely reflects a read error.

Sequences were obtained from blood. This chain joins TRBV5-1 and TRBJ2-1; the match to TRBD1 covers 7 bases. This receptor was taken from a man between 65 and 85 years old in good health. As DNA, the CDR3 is TGCGCCAGCAGCTCTGGACAGGTCTACAATGAGCAGTTCCTC. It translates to CASSSGQVYNEQFL.